The 24 T cell receptor beta chains below were found in one sample sequenced in a study of beta chain features in type 1 diabetes. The isolated RNA, all of it, was reverse transcribed, so expressed TCRB transcripts were what got sequenced. This table comes from immunoSEQ multiplex PCR, and its TCRdb copy is limited to in-frame clones, with some not included. The sample holds around 300,000 clones; 14% are singletons and the top ten take about 6.7%. The sequencing input was central memory CD4+ T cells from blood. The receptors were gathered from a man in his thirties or forties in good health.

A few counts support this clone. This rearrangement joins TRBV5-4 to TRBJ2-1; no clear D gene. V lost 1 base and J 5 bases, leaving 10 bases between the germline ends. This CDR3 region has 14 residues. CDR1 SGHNT and CDR2 YYREEE come from the germline V gene (reference sequence). For the CDR3, the DNA is TGTGCCAGCAGCTTGAGCTGGAACAACAATGAGCAGTTCTTC. Protein sequence: CASSLSWNNNEQFF.

This clone was seen only a few times. This chain uses TRBV2 with TRBJ1-2; D is ambiguous. Germline loops: CDR1 SNHLY, CDR2 FYNNEI. V gave up 6 bases and J gave up 2 bases, with 7 bases separating them. The CDR3 length is 12 residues. The CDR3 sequence: CASSHRNYGYTF. In nucleotides, the CDR3 is TGTGCCAGCAGCCACAGAAACTATGGCTACACCTTC. The full variable domain, in which reference TRBV2 and TRBJ1-2 provide the parts outside the CDR3, is EPEVTQTPSHQVTQMGQEVILRCVPISNHLYFYWYRQILGQKVEFLVSFYNNEISEKSEIFDDQFSVERPDGSNFTLKIRSTKLEDSAMYFCASSHRNYGYTFGSGTRLTVV.

This clone was recorded a few times. The rearrangement uses TRBV27 and TRBJ2-2, with 7 bases aligning to TRBD2. CDR3 length equals 16 residues. The V segment lost 6 bases and the J segment 3 bases; nucleotides outside the gene matches: 10. Per germline, CDR1 MNHEY and CDR2 SMNVEV (reference sequence). CDR3 DNA sequence: TGTGCCAGCAGCCCGCCGGGCGGGAGTCACACCGGGGAGCTGTTTTTT. Translating it yields CASSPPGGSHTGELFF.

This clone was seen a handful of times. In nucleotides, the CDR3 is TGTGCCAGCAGTGAAGCGGACAGGGGTCGAGATACGCAGTATTTT. This gives the protein CASSEADRGRDTQYF. The genes are TRBV25-1 and TRBJ2-3; 9 bases match TRBD1. This CDR3 region has 15 residues. J gave up 5 bases and V 2 bases, and 5 bases lay outside the gene matches. Germline CDR1 MGHDK, CDR2 SYGVNS.

CDR3 in DNA: TGTGCCAGCAGCGCCCACTACGAGCAGTACTTC. This encodes CASSAHYEQYF. This rearrangement joins TRBV11-2 to TRBJ2-7; D is unclear. The CDR3 has 11 amino acids. Trimming took off 5 bases at V and 3 bases at J, with 5 bases between the two ends. From germline, CDR1 is SGHAT and CDR2 FQNNGV.

The chain has TRBV6-6 and TRBJ1-6, with no clear D. The CDR3 contains 13 residues. In germline, CDR1 is MNHNY, CDR2 SVGAGI (reference sequence). With 2 bases removed from V and 9 bases from J, the gap between germline ends came to 8 bases. CDR3 residues: CASSYGPGSPLHF. The CDR3 nucleotides are TGTGCCAGCAGTTACGGGCCCGGTTCACCCCTCCACTTT.

In its sample, this clone was seen a few times. V and J are TRBV21-1 and TRBJ2-7; no DNA check was done on the table's D call, TRBD2. TRBV21-1 is flagged as a pseudogene. The length of the CDR3 is 17 residues. In DNA form, the CDR3 reads TGTGCCAGCAGCCGACCTCTCCCCGAGCGGGGGGTAGGCGAGCAGTACGTC. Amino acids: CASSRPLPERGVGEQYV.

This clone was seen more than once but under ten times. The V and J genes are TRBV6-5 and TRBJ1-6, with unresolved D. Germline V gene data show CDR1 as MNHEY and CDR2 as SVGAGI. The CDR3 covers 16 residues. Between the trimmed V and J ends, which lost 1 base and 0 bases, there was a span of 7 bases. The CDR3 DNA reads as TGTGCCAGCAGTTACTTCGTGAACTCCTATAATTCACCCCTCCACTTT. Translated: CASSYFVNSYNSPLHF.

This clone was detected only a few times. The chain joins TRBV2 to TRBJ2-7, with D perhaps given as TRBD1 or TRBD2 (6 bases each). There are 12 residues in the CDR3. V lost 6 bases, J lost 10 bases, and 16 bases lay in between. Germline CDR1 is SNHLY and CDR2 is FYNNEI. DNA for the CDR3: TGTGCCAGCAGCACCTACACAGGGACTCAGTACGTC. Encoded protein: CASSTYTGTQYV.

V gene TRBV11-2 combines with J gene TRBJ2-4; D unclear. The CDR3 has 11 residues. Germline CDR1 and CDR2: SGHAT and FQNNGV. V was pared by 5 bases and J by 5 bases, with 4 bases between. The DNA for the CDR3 is TGTGCCAGCAGCCCTGAAAACATTCAGTACTTC. Amino acids: CASSPENIQYF.

This clone occurred a few times. This sequence joins TRBV7-8 and TRBJ1-2; 7 nucleotides align to TRBD1. The CDR3 spans 14 residues. J lost 3 bases, V lost 3 bases, and 4 bases had no gene match. Germline CDR1 and CDR2: SGHVS and FQNEAQ. The CDR3 DNA sequence: TGTGCCAGCAGCTTCAACAGGGGAGACTATGGCTACACCTTC. Amino acid sequence: CASSFNRGDYGYTF.

This clone was detected a few times. The V and J genes are TRBV5-4 and TRBJ2-2; tentatively, D is TRBD1 (6 bases). Between the trimmed V and J ends, which lost 0 bases and 1 base, there was a span of 10 bases. Germline V lookup: CDR1 SGHNT, CDR2 YYREEE (reference sequence). The CDR3 spans 16 residues. This CDR3 is CASSLEQQGNTGELFF. CDR3 DNA sequence: TGTGCCAGCAGCTTGGAGCAACAGGGGAACACCGGGGAGCTGTTTTTT.

This clone occurred a few times. The CDR3 region has the DNA TGTGCCAGCTCACCAGAGACAGGGGGGAACACTGAAGCTTTCTTT. Encoded protein: CASSPETGGNTEAFF. The chain couples TRBV18 to TRBJ1-1; TRBD1 matches 9 bases. Germline loops: CDR1 KGHSH, CDR2 LQKENI. J was trimmed by 1 base and V by 2 bases; bases with no gene match: 2. This CDR3 is 15 amino acids long.

The chain combines TRBV7-3 with TRBJ1-2; D gene uncertain. Germline V gene sequence: CDR1 SGHTA, CDR2 FQGTGA. V was clipped by 5 bases and J by 8 bases, with 12 bases between them. The CDR3 totals 12 residues. The CDR3 coding sequence is TGTGCCAGCAGCCAAGGGTTTGGGGGCTACACCTTC. It encodes CASSQGFGGYTF. Together with reference TRBV7-3 and TRBJ1-2, the CDR3 gives the full variable domain: GAGVSQTPSNKVTEKGKYVELRCDPISGHTALYWYRQSLGQGPEFLIYFQGTGAADDSGLPNDRFFAVRPEGSVSTLKIQRTERGDSAVYLCASSQGFGGYTFGSGTRLTVV.

The chain carries TRBV4-2 and TRBJ1-2; TRBD1 is a possible D gene (5 bases). Germline CDR1 reads LGHNA; CDR2 reads YNFKEQ. This CDR3 is built from 15 residues. With 0 bases removed from V and 5 bases from J, the gap between germline ends came to 13 bases. The CDR3 region has the DNA TGTGCCAGCAGCCAAGAGGGTGGGGCCAGGTATGGCTACACCTTC. Its protein product is CASSQEGGARYGYTF.

This clone showed up many times. V and J are TRBV7-8 and TRBJ2-1, with 11 nucleotides matching TRBD2. Germline V gene data show CDR1 as SGHVS and CDR2 as FQNEAQ. Trimming removed 6 bases from V and 16 bases from J; junction bases left unmatched: 8. CDR3 length: 12 residues. For the CDR3, the DNA is TGTGCCAGCAGTCCAACTAGCGGGAGTTCATTCTTC. Amino acid sequence: CASSPTSGSSFF.

The chain recombines TRBV29-1 with TRBJ1-1, with unresolved D. V shed 4 bases and J shed 7 bases, with 13 bases lying between them. There are 12 residues in the CDR3. From germline, CDR1 is SQVTM and CDR2 ANQGSEA. The CDR3 DNA is TGCAGCGTTGTGCTAAGCCTATATGAAGCTTTCTTT. This sequence encodes CSVVLSLYEAFF. The variable domain in full, with the rest retrieved from reference TRBV29-1 and TRBJ1-1, is SAVISQKPSRDICQRGTSLTIQCQVDSQVTMMFWYRQQPGQSLTLIATANQGSEATYESGFVIDKFPISRPNLTFSTLTVSNMSPEDSSIYLCSVVLSLYEAFFGQGTRLTVV.

The chain has TRBV2 and TRBJ2-2; D is unresolved. Germline V gives CDR1 SNHLY, CDR2 FYNNEI. This CDR3 region has 13 residues. V was pared by 4 bases and J by 1 base, with 4 bases between. This chain's CDR3 is CASSGGNTGELFF. The CDR3 DNA sequence: TGTGCCAGCAGTGGAGGGAACACCGGGGAGCTGTTTTTT.

The chain uses TRBV12-5 and TRBJ1-3; D remains ambiguous. The CDR3 contains 17 residues. Deletions cut 0 bases from V and 0 bases from J, with 12 bases between. In germline, CDR1 is LGHNT, CDR2 FRNRAP. CDR3 residues: CASGLVLSALSGNTIYF. As DNA, the CDR3 is TGTGCTAGTGGTTTGGTACTATCGGCTCTCTCTGGAAACACCATATATTTT.

This clone has just a few counts. The V and J genes are TRBV11-2 and TRBJ1-4, with D perhaps TRBD1 (5 bases). The germline CDR1 and CDR2 sequences are SGHAT and FQNNGV. Trimming left V 3 bases short and J 8 bases short, with 16 bases between. CDR3 length equals 15 residues. The CDR3 region has the DNA TGTGCCAGCAGCTTCCTTGGGGCTAGGCGGGAAAAACTGTTTTTT. Its translation: CASSFLGARREKLFF. The whole variable domain, filled in from reference TRBV11-2 and TRBJ1-4, reads EAGVAQSPRYKIIEKRQSVAFWCNPISGHATLYWYQQILGQGPKLLIQFQNNGVVDDSQLPKDRFSAERLKGVDSTLKIQPAKLEDSAVYLCASSFLGARREKLFFGSGTQLSVL.

This clone was counted only a few times. One junction end does not reproduce the germline sequence, and a read error may be involved. V and J are TRBV6-1 and TRBJ2-1, with 7 bases that match TRBD2. This CDR3 has 17 residues. From germline, CDR1 is MNHNS and CDR2 SASEGT. CDR3 in amino acids: CAISESLGGTTFNEQFF. The CDR3 region has the DNA TGTGCCATCAGTGAATCGTTAGGAGGGACTACCTTCAATGAGCAGTTCTTC.

The chain uses TRBV6-5 and TRBJ1-5; tentatively, D is TRBD1 (6 bases). CDR3 length: 16 amino acids. Trimming left V 4 bases short and J 0 bases short, with 13 bases between. The germline V gene has CDR1 MNHEY and CDR2 SVGAGI. CDR3 residues: CASSSSQGTSNQPQHF. Written as DNA, the CDR3 is TGTGCCAGCAGTTCGTCTCAGGGGACTAGCAATCAGCCCCAGCATTTT.

This clone was seen a few times. This chain joins TRBV25-1 and TRBJ2-2, with 10 bases aligning to TRBD1. The CDR3 loop spans 15 amino acids. Trimming took 7 bases from V and 5 from J; bases not matched to a gene: 7. The germline gives CDR1 MGHDK, CDR2 SYGVNS. CDR3 DNA sequence: TGTGCCAGCAACCCGGACAGGGGGGAAACCGGGGAGCTGTTTTTT. Encoded protein: CASNPDRGETGELFF.

In this sample, this clone turned up a few times. Its ends do not fully match the called genes, so a read error is possible. This chain connects TRBV6-1 to TRBJ1-6, with no clear D. Per the germline V gene, CDR1 is MNHNS and CDR2 is SASEGT. CDR3 length: 16 residues. This CDR3 is CAISDLERLENSPLHF. The CDR3 DNA follows: TGTGCCATCAGTGACCTTGAGCGGCTGGAAAATTCACCCCTCCACTTT.